A single sample gave rise to the 19 T cell receptor beta chains below, sequenced in a study of vaccination effects on CD4 cells after COVID-19. Clones were read by immunoSEQ multiplex PCR, and TCRdb kept only the in-frame ones, dropping some. Counted here are some 50,000 clones, approximately 74% occurring once; the ten biggest clones make up approximately 8.6%. Culture lasted under 13 days before CD4+ T cell isolation. The antigens these receptors bind are not known. The specimen comprised CD4+ T cells from PBMCs cultured without peptide, sampled before COVID-19 vaccination. The source is a human donor who had a prior SARS-CoV-2 infection.

CDR3 residues: CASSLLSIADTQYF. For the CDR3, the DNA is TGCGCCAGCAGCTTACTTTCGATCGCAGATACGCAGTATTTT. V gene TRBV5-1 combines with J gene TRBJ2-3; no reliable D call. The ends were cut back, 2 bases at V and 4 bases at J, with 11 bases in the middle. Per the germline V gene, CDR1 is SGHRS and CDR2 is YFSETQ. This CDR3 region has 14 residues.

The gene calls are TRBV6-2 or TRBV6-3 and TRBJ2-3; perhaps TRBD1 as D (6 bases). The CDR3 runs 17 residues. V was pared by 5 bases and J by 2 bases, with 20 bases between. The germline gives CDR1 MNHEY, CDR2 SVGEGT. CDR3 sequence reads: CASSTDPLRGYTDTQYF. Written as DNA, the CDR3 is TGTGCCAGCAGTACCGACCCCCTGAGGGGGTACACAGATACGCAGTATTTT.

This chain uses TRBV25-1 with TRBJ2-7; 7 bases match TRBD1. Looked up from germline, CDR1 is MGHDK and CDR2 is SYGVNS. Germline trimming cut 6 bases from V and 5 bases from J; bases unmatched to any gene: 10. The CDR3 totals 14 residues. CDR3 region: CASRLPGQSNEQYF. The CDR3 nucleotides read TGTGCCAGCAGGCTACCGGGACAGAGTAACGAGCAGTACTTC.

The chain combines TRBV18 with TRBJ1-5; D not resolved. Trimming took off 8 bases at V and 12 bases at J, with 11 bases between the two ends. Germline values: CDR1 KGHSH, CDR2 LQKENI. The CDR3 runs to 10 residues. CDR3 nucleotide sequence: TGTGCCAGCCCTCCGTGGGGCCAGCATTTT. Translating it yields CASPPWGQHF.

CDR3 coding DNA: TGTGCCAGCGGGCGGGGGCCCCAAGAGACCCAGTACTTC. Translating gives CASGRGPQETQYF. The chain uses TRBV7-3 and TRBJ2-5, with D possibly matching TRBD2 (7 bases). The CDR3 length is 13 residues. Germline V gene data show CDR1 as SGHTA and CDR2 as FQGTGA. V lost 8 bases to trimming and J lost 1 base, with 11 bases between them. The full variable domain, its missing parts supplied by reference TRBV7-3 and TRBJ2-5, is GAGVSQTPSNKVTEKGKYVELRCDPISGHTALYWYRQSLGQGPEFLIYFQGTGAADDSGLPNDRFFAVRPEGSVSTLKIQRTERGDSAVYLCASGRGPQETQYFGPGTRLLVL.

V is TRBV5-1 and J is TRBJ2-3; D is uncertain. Trimming removed 4 bases from V and 5 bases from J, with 17 bases in between. The length of the CDR3 is 15 residues. Germline V gives CDR1 SGHRS, CDR2 YFSETQ. As DNA, the CDR3 is TGCGCCAGCAGCCAAACCGCCCCAGCCATAGATACGCAGTATTTT. Protein product: CASSQTAPAIDTQYF.

This chain joins TRBV12-3 or TRBV12-4 and TRBJ1-6; D gene uncertain. Trimming took 6 bases from V and 10 from J, leaving 10 bases between them. This CDR3 has 12 residues. CDR3 amino acids: CASSRPLSPLHF. The CDR3 DNA follows: TGTGCCAGCAGCCGACCTTTATCACCCCTCCACTTT.

This clone was detected only once. The CDR3 reads CAWRERGPGKQFF. In nucleotides, the CDR3 is TGTGCCTGGAGGGAAAGAGGACCCGGGAAGCAGTTCTTC. The chain combines TRBV30 with TRBJ2-1; D possibly corresponds to TRBD2 (5 bases). This CDR3 contains 13 residues. Trimming removed 3 bases from V and 11 bases from J, with 17 bases in between. CDR1 and CDR2 (germline): GTSNPN, SVGIG (reference sequence).

This clone was found a few times. This chain uses TRBV7-8 with TRBJ1-2; D is perhaps TRBD1 (5 bases). The V end was cut by 3 bases, the J end by 1 base, with 12 bases between. CDR1 is SGHVS, CDR2 FQNEAQ, per germline. The CDR3 is made up of 15 amino acids. CDR3 bases: TGTGCCAGCAGCTTGGGGGACTTCTTTAACTATGGCTACACCTTC. It encodes CASSLGDFFNYGYTF.

The rearrangement joins TRBV4-1 to TRBJ2-1, with 7 bases that match TRBD2. The CDR3 runs to 17 residues. The germline V gene encodes CDR1 MGHRA and CDR2 YSYEKL. V shed 6 bases and J 0 bases; nucleotides not matched to a gene: 11. The CDR3 reads CASRHTGLQSSYNEQFF. CDR3 nucleotide sequence: TGCGCCAGCAGACATACGGGACTACAGAGCTCCTACAATGAGCAGTTCTTC.

The rearrangement joins TRBV5-5 to TRBJ1-4; no firm D call. The CDR3 sequence is 14 residues long. With 4 bases removed from V and 3 bases from J, the gap between germline ends came to 10 bases. CDR1 is SGHKS, CDR2 YYEKEE, per germline (reference sequence). As DNA, the CDR3 is TGTGCCAGCAGCCTGGATTGGGCTAATGAAAAACTGTTTTTT. The encoded protein is CASSLDWANEKLFF.

V is TRBV7-8 and J is TRBJ1-5; no reliable D call. Trimming took 5 bases from V and 7 from J, leaving 12 bases between them. The V gene's germline CDR1 is SGHVS and CDR2 FQNEAQ. This CDR3 is 13 amino acids long. CDR3 in DNA: TGTGCCAGCAGCCCAAGTAGGGAGCAGCCCCAGCATTTT. Its translation: CASSPSREQPQHF.

The chain is built from TRBV5-4 and TRBJ2-7; 7 bases agree with TRBD1. Unmatched junction bases numbered 4, after V lost 4 bases and J lost 0 bases. CDR3 length: 14 amino acids. The V gene's germline CDR1 is SGHNT and CDR2 YYREEE (reference sequence). Here the CDR3 DNA reads TGTGCCAGCAGCACCGGGACAGACTCCTACGAGCAGTACTTC. This encodes CASSTGTDSYEQYF.

This clone was found once. The gene calls are TRBV11-2 and TRBJ2-3; the match to TRBD2 covers 8 bases. Germline-derived CDR1 and CDR2 are SGHAT and FQNNGV. Trimming took 5 bases from V and 10 from J; bases not matched to a gene: 2. CDR3 size: 11 residues. CDR3 nucleotides: TGTGCCAGCAGCCCCGGGGGGGCGCAGTATTTT. Its translation is CASSPGGAQYF.

The chain couples TRBV7-9 to TRBJ2-2; D remains ambiguous. V was trimmed by 5 bases and J by 0 bases, leaving 13 bases between them. Germline lookup yields CDR1 SEHNR and CDR2 FQNEAQ (reference sequence). The CDR3 has 16 amino acids. The CDR3 sequence is CASSGFGRSNTGELFF. DNA for the CDR3: TGTGCCAGCAGCGGATTCGGACGGTCGAACACCGGGGAGCTGTTTTTT.

V gene TRBV5-5 combines with J gene TRBJ1-3, with 8 bases lining up with TRBD1. The J segment lost 3 bases and the V segment lost 4 bases, leaving 6 bases of the junction unmatched. Germline V gives CDR1 SGHKS, CDR2 YYEKEE (reference sequence). This CDR3 region has 15 residues. The CDR3 spells CASSTRTGNGNTIYF. CDR3 DNA sequence: TGTGCCAGCAGCACCAGGACAGGGAATGGAAACACCATATATTTT.

J is TRBJ1-2 and V is TRBV10-3; D not resolved. The V gene's germline CDR1 is ENHRY and CDR2 SYGVKD. With 4 bases removed from V and 2 bases from J, the gap between germline ends came to 8 bases. The CDR3 is made up of 13 amino acids. CDR3: CAISGQVNYGYTF. The CDR3 nucleotides read TGTGCCATCAGTGGGCAGGTCAACTATGGCTACACCTTC.

V gene TRBV6-2 or TRBV6-3 combines with J gene TRBJ1-2, with D uncertain. Germline values: CDR1 MNHEY, CDR2 SVGEGT. The V end was cut by 0 bases, the J end by 2 bases, with 4 bases between. The CDR3 is made up of 13 amino acids. CDR3 nucleotide sequence: TGTGCCAGCAGTTACTCGGACAACTATGGCTACACCTTC. Protein sequence: CASSYSDNYGYTF.

This clone has just a few counts. CDR3 bases: TGCAGTGCTAGCCAGGACTATGGCTACACCTTC. This codes for CSASQDYGYTF. This chain joins TRBV20-1 and TRBJ1-2; D is unresolved. V lost 3 bases to trimming and J lost 3 bases, with 5 bases between them. The CDR3 has 11 residues. Germline CDR1 reads DFQATT; CDR2 reads SNEGSKA (reference sequence).